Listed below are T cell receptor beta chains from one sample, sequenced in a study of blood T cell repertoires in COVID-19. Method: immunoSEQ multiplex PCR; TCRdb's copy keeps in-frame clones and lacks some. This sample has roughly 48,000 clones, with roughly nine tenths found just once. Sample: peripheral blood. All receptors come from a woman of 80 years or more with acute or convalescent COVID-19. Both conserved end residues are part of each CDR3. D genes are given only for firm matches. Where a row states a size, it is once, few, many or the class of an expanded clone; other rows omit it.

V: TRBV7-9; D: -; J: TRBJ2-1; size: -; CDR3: CASSRGNREQFF; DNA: TGTGCCAGTTCTCGGGGGAATCGTGAGCAGTTCTTC
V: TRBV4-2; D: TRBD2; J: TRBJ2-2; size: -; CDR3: CASSPGLAPVRELFF; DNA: TGTGCCAGCAGCCCGGGACTAGCGCCCGTCAGGGAGCTGTTTTTT
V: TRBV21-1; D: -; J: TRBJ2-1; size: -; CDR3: CASSARRCDNEQFF; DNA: TGTGCCAGCAGCGCTAGGAGGTGTGACAATGAGCAGTTCTTC
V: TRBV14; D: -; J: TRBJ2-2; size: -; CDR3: CASSLQGGSNTGELFF; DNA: TGTGCCAGCAGCCTACAGGGGGGGTCCAACACCGGGGAGCTGTTTTTT
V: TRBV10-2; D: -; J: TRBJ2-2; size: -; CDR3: CASTHGTGELFF; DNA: TGCGCCAGCACCCACGGTACCGGGGAGCTGTTTTTT
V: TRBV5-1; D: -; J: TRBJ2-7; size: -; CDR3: CASSVGGLVSYEQYF; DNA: TGCGCCAGCAGCGTGGGGGGACTCGTCTCCTACGAGCAGTACTTC
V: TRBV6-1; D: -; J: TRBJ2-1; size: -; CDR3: CASSEHGSGVFYNEQFF; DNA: TGTGCCAGCAGTGAACACGGGTCGGGGGTATTCTACAATGAGCAGTTCTTC
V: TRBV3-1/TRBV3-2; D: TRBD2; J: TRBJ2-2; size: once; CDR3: CASSQGSGGLTGELFF; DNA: TGTGCCAGCAGCCAAGGGAGCGGGGGCCTAACCGGGGAGCTGTTTTTT
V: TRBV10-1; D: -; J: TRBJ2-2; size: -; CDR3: CASSAIRGAGELFF; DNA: TGCGCCAGCAGTGCTATCAGGGGGGCCGGGGAGCTGTTTTTT
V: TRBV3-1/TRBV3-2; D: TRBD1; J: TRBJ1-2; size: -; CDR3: CASSQGTGTVRTF; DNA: TGTGCCAGCAGCCAGGGAACCGGGACAGTGAGGACCTTC
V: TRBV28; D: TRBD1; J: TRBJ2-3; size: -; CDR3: CASEGPGDRGHTQYF; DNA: TGTGCCAGCGAAGGCCCGGGGGACAGGGGGCATACGCAGTATTTT
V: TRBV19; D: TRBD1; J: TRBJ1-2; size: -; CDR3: CASSVTGYGYTF; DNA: TGTGCCAGTAGCGTGACAGGGTACGGCTACACCTTC
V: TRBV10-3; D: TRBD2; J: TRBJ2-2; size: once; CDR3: CAISKTSGGQAGELFF; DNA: TGTGCCATCAGTAAGACTAGCGGGGGTCAAGCCGGGGAGCTGTTTTTT
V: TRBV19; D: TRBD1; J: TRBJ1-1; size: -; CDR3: CASTDVGQGWTEAFF; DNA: TGTGCCAGCACCGATGTCGGACAGGGATGGACTGAAGCTTTCTTT
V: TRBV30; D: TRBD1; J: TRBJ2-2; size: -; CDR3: CAWSIGTGGGNTGELFF; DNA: TGTGCCTGGAGCATCGGGACAGGGGGAGGCAACACCGGGGAGCTGTTTTTT
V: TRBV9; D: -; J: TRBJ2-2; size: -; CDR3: CASSVRGATGELFF; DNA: TGTGCCAGCAGCGTACGGGGGGCAACCGGGGAGCTGTTTTTT
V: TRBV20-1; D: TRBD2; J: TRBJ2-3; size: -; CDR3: CSASVPPSGGHTQYF; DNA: TGCAGTGCTAGTGTCCCACCAAGCGGGGGGCATACGCAGTATTTT
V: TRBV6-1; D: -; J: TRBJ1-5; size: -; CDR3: CASSEGRVGNQPQHF; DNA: TGTGCCAGCAGTGAAGGCAGGGTTGGCAATCAGCCCCAGCATTTT
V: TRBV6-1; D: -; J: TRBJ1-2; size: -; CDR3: CASSETGTDNYGYTF; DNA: TGTGCCAGCAGTGAGACAGGAACCGATAACTATGGCTACACCTTC
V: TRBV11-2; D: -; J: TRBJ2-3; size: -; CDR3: CASSKILAIGTDTQYF; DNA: TGTGCCAGCAGCAAAATCCTAGCTATCGGCACAGATACGCAGTATTTT
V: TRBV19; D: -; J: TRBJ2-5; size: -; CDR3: CASSNPGGTQYF; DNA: TGTGCCAGTAGTAATCCCGGGGGGACCCAGTACTTC
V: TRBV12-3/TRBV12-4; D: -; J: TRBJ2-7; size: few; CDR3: CASSTGSQKEQYF; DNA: TGTGCCAGCAGTACCGGGAGTCAGAAGGAGCAGTACTTC
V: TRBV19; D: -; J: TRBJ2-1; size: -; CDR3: CASSILTGYSYNEQFF; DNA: TGTGCCAGTAGTATCCTTACAGGGTATTCATACAATGAGCAGTTCTTC
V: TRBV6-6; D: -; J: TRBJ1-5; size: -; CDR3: CASRIQNQPQHF; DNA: TGTGCCAGCAGGATACAGAATCAGCCCCAGCATTTT
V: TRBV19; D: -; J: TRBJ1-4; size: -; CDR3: CASSIGGIGGEKLFF; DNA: TGTGCCAGTAGTATTGGCGGGATTGGGGGTGAAAAACTGTTTTTT
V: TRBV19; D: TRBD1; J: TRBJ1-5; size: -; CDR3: CASRDTGDSNQPQHF; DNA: TGTGCCAGTAGGGACACAGGGGATAGTAATCAGCCCCAGCATTTT
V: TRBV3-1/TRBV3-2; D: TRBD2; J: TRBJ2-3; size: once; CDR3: CASSPGGGPRTDTQYF; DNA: TGTGCCAGCAGCCCGGGAGGGGGGCCGCGCACAGATACGCAGTATTTT
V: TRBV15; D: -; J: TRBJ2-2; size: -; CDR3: CATSRDRVVLAGELFF; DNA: TGTGCCACCAGCAGAGACAGGGTGGTTCTTGCCGGGGAGCTGTTTTTT
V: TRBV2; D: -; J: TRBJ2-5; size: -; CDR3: CASSFRSGDETQYF; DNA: TGTGCCAGCAGTTTTAGGAGCGGCGATGAGACCCAGTACTTC
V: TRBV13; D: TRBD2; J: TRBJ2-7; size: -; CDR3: CASSPQMGLGEQYF; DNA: TGTGCCAGCAGCCCCCAGATGGGACTAGGGGAGCAGTACTTC